This TCR beta chain came from a study of blood T cell repertoires in COVID-19. Turning to the study itself: The cDNA or gDNA used as material had been derived from T cells, B-cell-depleted T cells, or PBMCs.

A Seattle source enrolled patients during active infection and followed them longitudinally. Germline-derived CDR1 and CDR2 are SGHTA and FQGTGA. Trimming took 5 bases from V and 7 from J; bases not matched to a gene: 2. The CDR3 contains 14 residues. Original analysis: Amplified reference gene primers provided the basis for estimating nucleated cell counts. The data were produced by immunoSEQ multiplex PCR, yet TCRdb's version contains in-frame clones alone and is incomplete. D and trimming come from the DNA, and the V and J calls and clone size come from that table. This table holds a few hundred thousand clones, nearly 90% found once.

The rearrangement uses TRBV7-3 and TRBJ1-6; 10 bases are shared with TRBD1. The sequenced material came from peripheral blood. The clonotype originates from a woman aged 55-70 years with COVID-19, enrolled during active disease. As DNA, the CDR3 is TGTGCCAGCAGCCGGGGACAGGGGAATTCACCCCTCCACTTT. Protein sequence: CASSRGQGNSPLHF.